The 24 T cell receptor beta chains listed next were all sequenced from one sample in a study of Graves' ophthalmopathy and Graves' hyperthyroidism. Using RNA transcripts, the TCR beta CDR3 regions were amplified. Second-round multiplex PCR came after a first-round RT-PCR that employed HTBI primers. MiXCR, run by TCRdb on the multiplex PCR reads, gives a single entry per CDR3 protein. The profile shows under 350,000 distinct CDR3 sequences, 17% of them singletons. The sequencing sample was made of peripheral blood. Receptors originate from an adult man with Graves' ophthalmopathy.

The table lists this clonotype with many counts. The CDR3 coding sequence is TGTGCCAGTAGTGCCAGGGATTTCACTGAAGCTTTCTTT. It encodes CASSARDFTEAFF. J is TRBJ1-1 and V is TRBV19, with D tentatively TRBD1 (5 bases). V lost 5 bases and J 4 bases, leaving 11 bases between the germline ends. Germline CDR1 LNHDA, CDR2 SQIVND (reference sequence). The CDR3 contains 13 residues.

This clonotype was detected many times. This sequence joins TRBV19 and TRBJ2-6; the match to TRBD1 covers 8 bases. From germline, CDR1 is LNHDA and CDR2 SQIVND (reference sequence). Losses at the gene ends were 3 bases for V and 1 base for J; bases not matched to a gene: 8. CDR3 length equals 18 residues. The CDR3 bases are TGTGCCAGTAGTATCCAAGGGACAGGCAGATCTGGGGCCAACGTCCTGACTTTC. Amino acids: CASSIQGTGRSGANVLTF. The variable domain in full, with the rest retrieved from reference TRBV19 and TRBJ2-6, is DGGITQSPKYLFRKEGQNVTLSCEQNLNHDAMYWYRQDPGQGLRLIYYSQIVNDFQKGDIAEGYSVSREKKESFPLTVTSAQKNPTAFYLCASSIQGTGRSGANVLTFGAGSRLTVL.

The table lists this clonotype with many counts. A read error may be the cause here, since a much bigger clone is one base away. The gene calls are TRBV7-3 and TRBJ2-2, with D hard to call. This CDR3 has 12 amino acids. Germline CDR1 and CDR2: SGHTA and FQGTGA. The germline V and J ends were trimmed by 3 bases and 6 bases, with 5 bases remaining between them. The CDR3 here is CASSFLSGELFF. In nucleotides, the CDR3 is TGTGCCAGCAGCTTTTTGTCCGGGGAGCTGTTTTTT.

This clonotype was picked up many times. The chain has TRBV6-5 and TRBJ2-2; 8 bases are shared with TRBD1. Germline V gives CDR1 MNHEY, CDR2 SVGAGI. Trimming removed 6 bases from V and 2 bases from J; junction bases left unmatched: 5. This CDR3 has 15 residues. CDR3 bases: TGTGCCAGCAGCCTACAGGGGGGTAACACCGGGGAGCTGTTTTTT. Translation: CASSLQGGNTGELFF.

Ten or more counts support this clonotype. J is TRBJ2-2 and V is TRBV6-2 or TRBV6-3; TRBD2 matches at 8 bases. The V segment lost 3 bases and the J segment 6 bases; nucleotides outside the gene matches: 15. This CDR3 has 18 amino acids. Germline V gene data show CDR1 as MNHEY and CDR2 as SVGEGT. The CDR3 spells CASSYFGSGMVLAGELFF. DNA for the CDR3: TGTGCCAGCAGTTATTTTGGTAGCGGGATGGTTCTCGCCGGGGAGCTGTTTTTT.

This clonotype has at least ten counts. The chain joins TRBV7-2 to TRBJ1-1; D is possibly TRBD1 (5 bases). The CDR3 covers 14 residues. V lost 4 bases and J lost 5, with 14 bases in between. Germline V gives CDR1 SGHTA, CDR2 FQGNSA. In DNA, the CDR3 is TGTGCCAGCAGCTATCATGGTGGGGGGACTGAAGCTTTCTTT. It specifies CASSYHGGGTEAFF.

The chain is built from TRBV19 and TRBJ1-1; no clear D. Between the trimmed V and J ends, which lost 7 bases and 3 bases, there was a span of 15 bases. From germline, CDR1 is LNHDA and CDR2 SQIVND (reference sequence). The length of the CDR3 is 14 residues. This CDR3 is CASTSWGLDTEAFF. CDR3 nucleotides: TGTGCCAGTACCTCATGGGGTTTGGACACTGAAGCTTTCTTT.

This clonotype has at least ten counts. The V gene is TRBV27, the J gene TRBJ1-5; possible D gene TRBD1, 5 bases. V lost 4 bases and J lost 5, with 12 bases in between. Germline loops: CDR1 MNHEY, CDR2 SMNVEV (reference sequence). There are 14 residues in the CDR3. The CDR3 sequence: CASSSSGVDQPQHF. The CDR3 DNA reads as TGTGCCAGCAGTTCCTCGGGGGTCGATCAGCCCCAGCATTTT.

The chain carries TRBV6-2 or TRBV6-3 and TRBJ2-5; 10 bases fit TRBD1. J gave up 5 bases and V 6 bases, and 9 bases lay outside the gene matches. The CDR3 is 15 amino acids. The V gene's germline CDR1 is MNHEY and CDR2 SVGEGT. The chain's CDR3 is CASSNSWTGGETQYF. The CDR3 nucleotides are TGTGCCAGCAGCAACTCCTGGACAGGGGGGGAGACCCAGTACTTC.

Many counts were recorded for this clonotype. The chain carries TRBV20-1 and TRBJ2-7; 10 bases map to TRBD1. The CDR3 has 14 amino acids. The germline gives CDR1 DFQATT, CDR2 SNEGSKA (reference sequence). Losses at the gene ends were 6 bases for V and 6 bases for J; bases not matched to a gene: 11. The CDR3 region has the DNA TGCAGTGCCCATCGCCCGGGGACAGGGGTCGAGCAGTACTTC. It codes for CSAHRPGTGVEQYF.

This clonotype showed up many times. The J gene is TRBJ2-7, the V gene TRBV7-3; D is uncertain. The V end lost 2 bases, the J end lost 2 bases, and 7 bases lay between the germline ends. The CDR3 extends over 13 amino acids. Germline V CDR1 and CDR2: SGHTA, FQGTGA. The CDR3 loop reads CASSLYQAYEQYF. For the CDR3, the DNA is TGTGCCAGCAGCTTATACCAGGCCTACGAGCAGTACTTC.

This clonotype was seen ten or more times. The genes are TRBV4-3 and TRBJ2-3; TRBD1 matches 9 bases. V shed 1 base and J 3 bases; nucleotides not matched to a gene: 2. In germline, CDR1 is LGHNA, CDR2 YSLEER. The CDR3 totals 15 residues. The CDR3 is CASSQGDRVTDTQYF. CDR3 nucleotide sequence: TGCGCCAGCAGCCAAGGGGACAGGGTGACAGATACGCAGTATTTT.

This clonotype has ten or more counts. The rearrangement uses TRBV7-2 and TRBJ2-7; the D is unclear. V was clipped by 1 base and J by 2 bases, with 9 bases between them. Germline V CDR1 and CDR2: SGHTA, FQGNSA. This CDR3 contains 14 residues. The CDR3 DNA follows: TGTGCCAGCAGCTTAGATTCTGGACCCTACGAGCAGTACTTC. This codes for CASSLDSGPYEQYF.

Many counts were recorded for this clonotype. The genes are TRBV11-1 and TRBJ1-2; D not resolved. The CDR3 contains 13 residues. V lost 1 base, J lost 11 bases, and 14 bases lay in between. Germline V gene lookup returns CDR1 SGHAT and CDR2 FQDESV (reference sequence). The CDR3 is CASSLGVTTDYTF. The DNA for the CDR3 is TGTGCCAGCAGCTTAGGAGTAACAACCGATTACACCTTC.

The DNA of the CDR3 is TGTGCCAGCAGGGGGTTTGGCTACACCTTC. It translates to CASRGFGYTF. The V and J genes are TRBV12-3 or TRBV12-4 and TRBJ1-2; the D is unclear. The length of the CDR3 is 10 residues. V lost 6 bases to trimming and J lost 7 bases, with 6 bases between them.

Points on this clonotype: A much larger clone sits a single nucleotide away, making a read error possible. CDR3 coding DNA: TGTACCAGCAGCTTAGGAGTGGGGTCGGAATCACCCCTCCACTTT. This codes for CTSSLGVGSESPLHF. The rearrangement joins TRBV7-9 to TRBJ1-6, with no clear D. This CDR3 region has 15 residues. Per germline, CDR1 SEHNR and CDR2 FQNEAQ (reference sequence).

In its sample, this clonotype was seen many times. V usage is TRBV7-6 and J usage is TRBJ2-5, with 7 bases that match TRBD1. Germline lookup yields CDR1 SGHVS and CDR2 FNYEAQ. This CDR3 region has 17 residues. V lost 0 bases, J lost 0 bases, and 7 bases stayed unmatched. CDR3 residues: CASSLAYRGAHQETQYF. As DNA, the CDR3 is TGTGCCAGCAGCTTAGCCTACAGGGGCGCCCACCAAGAGACCCAGTACTTC.

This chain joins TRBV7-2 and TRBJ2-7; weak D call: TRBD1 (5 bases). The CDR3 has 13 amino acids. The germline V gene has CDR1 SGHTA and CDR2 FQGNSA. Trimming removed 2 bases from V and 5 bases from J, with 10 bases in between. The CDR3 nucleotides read TGTGCCAGCAGCTTAAGGCAGGGAAACGAGCAGTACTTC. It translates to CASSLRQGNEQYF.

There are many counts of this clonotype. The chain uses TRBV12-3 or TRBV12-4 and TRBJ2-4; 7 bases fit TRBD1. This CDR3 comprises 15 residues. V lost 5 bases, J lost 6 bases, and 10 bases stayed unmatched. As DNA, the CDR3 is TGTGCCAGCAGTATGGGACAGACCTCGGGAAACATTCAGTACTTC. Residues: CASSMGQTSGNIQYF.

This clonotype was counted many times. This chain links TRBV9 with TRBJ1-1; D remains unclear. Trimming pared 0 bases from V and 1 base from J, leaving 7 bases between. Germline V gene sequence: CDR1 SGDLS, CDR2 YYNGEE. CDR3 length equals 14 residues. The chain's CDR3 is CASSVGGENTEAFF. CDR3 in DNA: TGTGCCAGCAGCGTAGGGGGAGAGAACACTGAAGCTTTCTTT.

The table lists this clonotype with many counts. The CDR3 protein is CASSQGETQYF. The DNA of the CDR3 is TGTGCCAGCAGCCAGGGGGAGACCCAGTACTTC. This rearrangement joins TRBV12-3 or TRBV12-4 to TRBJ2-5; possibly TRBD1 for D (6 bases). Between the trimmed V and J ends, which lost 6 bases and 5 bases, there was a span of 7 bases. The CDR3 contains 11 residues.

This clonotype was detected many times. CDR3 sequence: CASSNTGTESDEAFF. The CDR3 bases are TGTGCCAGCAGCAATACCGGGACAGAATCCGATGAAGCTTTCTTT. The chain carries TRBV7-3 and TRBJ1-1, with TRBD1 identical over 7 bases. Germline V CDR1 and CDR2: SGHTA, FQGTGA. This CDR3 contains 15 residues. Trimming at V came to 5 bases and at J to 7 bases, leaving 13 bases not matched to a gene.

CDR3 nucleotides: TGTGCCAGCAGCCGGGGGGTTGGGAAAGCTTTCTTT. Translating gives CASSRGVGKAFF. The J gene is TRBJ1-1, the V gene TRBV27, with D tentatively TRBD1 (5 bases). Germline values: CDR1 MNHEY, CDR2 SMNVEV (reference sequence). Trimming pared 6 bases from V and 9 bases from J, leaving 14 bases between. CDR3 length equals 12 residues.

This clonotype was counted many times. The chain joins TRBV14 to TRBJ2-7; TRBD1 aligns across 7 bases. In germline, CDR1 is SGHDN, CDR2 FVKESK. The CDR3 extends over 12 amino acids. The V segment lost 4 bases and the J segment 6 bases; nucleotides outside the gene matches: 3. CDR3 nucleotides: TGTGCCAGCAGCCTAGGGACAGTCGAGCAGTACTTC. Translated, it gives CASSLGTVEQYF.